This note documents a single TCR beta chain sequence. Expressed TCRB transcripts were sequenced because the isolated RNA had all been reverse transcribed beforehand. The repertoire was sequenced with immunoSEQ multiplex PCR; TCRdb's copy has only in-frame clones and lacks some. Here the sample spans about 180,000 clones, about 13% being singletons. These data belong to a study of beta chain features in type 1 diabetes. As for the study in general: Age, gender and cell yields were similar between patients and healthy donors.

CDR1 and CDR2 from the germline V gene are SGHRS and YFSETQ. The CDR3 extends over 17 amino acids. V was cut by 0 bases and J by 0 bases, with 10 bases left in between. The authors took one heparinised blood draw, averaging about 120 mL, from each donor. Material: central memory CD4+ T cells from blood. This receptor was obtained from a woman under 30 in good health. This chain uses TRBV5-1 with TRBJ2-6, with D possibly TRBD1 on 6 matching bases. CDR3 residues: CASSLAGTNSGANVLTF. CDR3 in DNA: TGCGCCAGCAGCTTGGCTGGGACAAACTCTGGGGCCAACGTCCTGACTTTC.